A single count supports the clone carrying this TCR beta chain. The antigen remains unidentified. This record belongs to a study of blood T cells in healthy people across ages. The second PCR ran roughly 6 to 11 cycles with a sample-barcoded 5' primer and J-beta primers. A 12-random-nucleotide template-switch adaptor tagged each cDNA molecule. TCRdb fed the 5' RACE reads into MiXCR, producing one record per CDR3 protein. The repertoire holds 700,000 or so distinct CDR3 sequences, 40% to 50% seen once, with around 30% in the top ten. This CDR3 has 15 amino acids. V was cut by 5 bases and J by 4 bases, with 15 bases left in between. Germline loops: CDR1 MNHEY, CDR2 SVGAGI. Study observations and caveats: More naive CD4+ cells and higher diversity marked long-lived donors relative to aged donors. TCR beta diversity per million T cells fell roughly linearly with age.

The source material was blood. This TCR derives from an elderly man in good health. J is TRBJ1-5 and V is TRBV6-5; a weak D match, TRBD1 (6 bases). CDR3 sequence: CASSQQGVRNQPQHF. CDR3 bases: TGTGCCAGCAGTCAACAGGGCGTTAGAAATCAGCCCCAGCATTTT.